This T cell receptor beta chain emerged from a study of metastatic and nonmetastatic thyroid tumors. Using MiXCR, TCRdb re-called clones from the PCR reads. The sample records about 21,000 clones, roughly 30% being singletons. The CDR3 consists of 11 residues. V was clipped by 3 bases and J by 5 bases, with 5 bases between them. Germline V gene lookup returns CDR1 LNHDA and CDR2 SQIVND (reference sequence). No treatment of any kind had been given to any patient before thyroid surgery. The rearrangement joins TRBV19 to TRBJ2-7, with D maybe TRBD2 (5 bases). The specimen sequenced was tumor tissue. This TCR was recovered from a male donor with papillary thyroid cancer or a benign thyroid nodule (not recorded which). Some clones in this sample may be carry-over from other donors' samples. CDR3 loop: CASSIGNEQYF. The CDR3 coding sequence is TGTGCCAGTAGTATCGGGAACGAGCAGTACTTC.